This TCR beta chain was sequenced during a study of cytomegalovirus exposure and HLA in healthy donors. General study results and limits: Both high specificity and high sensitivity reportedly marked the classifier's diagnosis of cytomegalovirus status. HLA-A and HLA-B allele assignments for most subjects were reportedly predicted accurately using TCR beta sequences.

A remark on this clone: Its antigen is not identified.

PCR involved 60 Vbeta and 13 Jbeta primers. Data came from immunoSEQ multiplex PCR; TCRdb stores just in-frame clones and leaves some out. The table records 110,000 to 150,000 clones, just under 70% of them present only once. The TCR originated in a man in his sixties in good health and CMV-seronegative. The sequencing sample was made of PBMCs.

The CDR3 protein is CASSGGQGLNQPQHF. The CDR3 DNA reads TGTGCCAGCAGTGGGGGACAGGGGTTAAATCAGCCCCAGCATTTT. The rearrangement uses TRBV6-5 and TRBJ1-5, with TRBD1 matching over 10 bases. The J segment lost 4 bases and the V segment lost 5 bases, leaving 5 bases of the junction unmatched. Germline V gene lookup returns CDR1 MNHEY and CDR2 SVGAGI. This CDR3 has 15 amino acids.